This is a list of T cell receptor beta chains from one sample in a study of T cell responses to AZD1222 COVID-19 vaccine. The repertoire was sequenced with immunoSEQ multiplex PCR; TCRdb's copy has only in-frame clones and lacks some. The table lists some 140,000 clones, about 87% of them singletons. Sample: peripheral blood, taken on day 0 of AZD1222 vaccination. The receptors here all came from an adult in good health. The CDR3 runs from the conserved cysteine through the conserved F or W. The D gene is left open where the match is weak. Size tells how often a clone was seen (once, few, many) or the class of an expanded clone, and some rows leave it out.

-	TRBJ2-2	TRBV5-1	-	TGCGCCAGCAGCTTCGGGTCTACCGGCGGGGAGCTGTTTTTT	CASSFGSTGGELFF
-	TRBJ1-5	TRBV19	-	TGTGCCAGTAGTATCAGGGGTAGCAATCAGCCCCAGCATTTT	CASSIRGSNQPQHF
TRBD2	TRBJ2-3	TRBV6-2/TRBV6-3	few	TGTGCCAGCAGTTACGCTAGCGGGGGGGCAGATACGCAGTATTTT	CASSYASGGADTQYF
-	TRBJ1-3	TRBV19	-	TGTGCCAGCCGGGGTCCGGGAAGTACTTCTGGAAACACCATATATTTT	CASRGPGSTSGNTIYF
-	TRBJ2-7	TRBV7-2	once	TGTGCCAGCAGCTTAATTTTCTACGAGCAGTACTTC	CASSLIFYEQYF
-	TRBJ2-7	TRBV14	-	TGTGCCAGCAGCCCGAAAACGTCAGCCGTTTACGAGCAGTACTTC	CASSPKTSAVYEQYF
-	TRBJ2-5	TRBV19	-	TGTGCCAGTAGTATGAAAGACGGAGAGACCCAGTACTTC	CASSMKDGETQYF
-	TRBJ1-2	TRBV6-5	-	TGTGCCAGCAGTTACGGCGGTACTAACTATGGCTACACCTTC	CASSYGGTNYGYTF
-	TRBJ1-1	TRBV28	few	TGTGCCAGCAGTTGGGCGGGGGACGGAGAGAACACTGAAGCTTTCTTT	CASSWAGDGENTEAFF
-	TRBJ1-2	TRBV20-1	-	TGCAGTGCTAGTGTCGGGCAGACGTATGGCTACACCTTC	CSASVGQTYGYTF
-	TRBJ1-1	TRBV2	-	TGTGCCAGCAGTGAAAGGGGGTACTGGAACACTGAAGCTTTCTTT	CASSERGYWNTEAFF
TRBD1	TRBJ1-4	TRBV30	-	TGTGCCTGGAGTGGGGACAGGGGGCATGAAAAACTGTTTTTT	CAWSGDRGHEKLFF
-	TRBJ1-3	TRBV28	-	TGTGCCAGCAGTGGCGGATACTCTGGAAACACCATATATTTT	CASSGGYSGNTIYF
-	TRBJ2-7	TRBV2	-	TGTGCCAGCAGTGGGGATCGTCATAATAACCCCTACGAGCAGTACTTC	CASSGDRHNNPYEQYF
-	TRBJ1-5	TRBV15	-	TGTGCCTCAAGCAGGGGAGGGAAGATTAGCAATCAGCCCCAGCATTTT	CASSRGGKISNQPQHF
-	TRBJ2-2	TRBV28	-	TGTGCCAGCAGTTTCGAGGGGGAGCTGTTTTTT	CASSFEGELFF
-	TRBJ1-5	TRBV9	-	TGTGCCAGCAGCGTAGGCAAAGGCGGCCAGCCCCAGCATTTT	CASSVGKGGQPQHF
-	TRBJ1-2	TRBV6-1	-	TGTGCCAGCAGTTCAGGTTCAGCTAACTATGGCTACACCTTC	CASSSGSANYGYTF
-	TRBJ2-2	TRBV6-6	-	TGTGCCAGCAGTCCCAACCCCCCACAGGCGGGGAACACCGGGGAGCTGTTTTTT	CASSPNPPQAGNTGELFF
TRBD1	TRBJ1-3	TRBV4-3	-	TGCGCCAGCAGCCAAGGGTTCAGGGGGCAAGGTGACACCATATATTTT	CASSQGFRGQGDTIYF
TRBD1	TRBJ1-1	TRBV5-1	-	TGCGCCAGCAGCCTCGGAGGGACAGAGAACACTGAAGCTTTCTTT	CASSLGGTENTEAFF
-	TRBJ1-6	TRBV4-2	once	TGTGCCAGCAGCCAAGATCGCGGGGAATCACCCCTCCACTTT	CASSQDRGESPLHF
-	TRBJ2-1	TRBV5-6	-	TGTGCCAGCAGCTTGCACGGTGCCTACAATGAGCAGTTCTTC	CASSLHGAYNEQFF
TRBD1	TRBJ1-5	TRBV19	-	TGTGCCAGTAGCTCGGGTGTGGGACAGGGGAATCAGCCCCAGCATTTT	CASSSGVGQGNQPQHF
-	TRBJ1-5	TRBV5-1	-	TGCGCCAGCAGCTTCGAGGGGGGGAATCAGCCCCAGCATTTT	CASSFEGGNQPQHF
TRBD1	TRBJ1-5	TRBV2	-	TGTGCCAGCAGTGTGCGACAGGGTGGCAATCAGCCCCAGCATTTT	CASSVRQGGNQPQHF
-	TRBJ2-6	TRBV5-4	-	TGTGCCAGCAGCTTACAGGTTTCTGGGGCCAACGTCCTGACTTTC	CASSLQVSGANVLTF
-	TRBJ1-1	TRBV27	-	TGTGCCAGCAGTTTATCGTCGCGGCCCATGAACACTGAAGCTTTCTTT	CASSLSSRPMNTEAFF
TRBD1	TRBJ2-5	TRBV5-4	-	TGTGCCAGCAGCAGAGGACAGGCGATAGAGACCCAGTACTTC	CASSRGQAIETQYF
TRBD1	TRBJ2-7	TRBV5-1	-	TGCGCCAGCAGCTTTCGCAGGGGGCATGGCGAGCAGTACTTC	CASSFRRGHGEQYF
TRBD1	TRBJ2-7	TRBV19	-	TGTGCCACCAGGGGGCAGAGCTCCTACGAGCAGTACTTC	CATRGQSSYEQYF
TRBD1	TRBJ2-7	TRBV2	-	TGTGCCAGCAGTGACCCGGGACAGGGTATACGAGAGCAGTACTTC	CASSDPGQGIREQYF
TRBD2	TRBJ2-1	TRBV27	once	TGTGCCAGCAGTCCGGGACTAGCGGAGAGCTCCTACAATGAGCAGTTCTTC	CASSPGLAESSYNEQFF
-	TRBJ2-3	TRBV15	-	TGTGCCACCAGCAAAAACGGAGACAGACTCACAGATACGCAGTATTTT	CATSKNGDRLTDTQYF
TRBD2	TRBJ2-2	TRBV27	-	TGTGCCAGCAGCAGATCGGGGCGGGAGGGCGCCACCGGGGAGCTGTTTTTT	CASSRSGREGATGELFF
-	TRBJ2-3	TRBV5-4	-	TGTGCCAGCAGCTTGGGGGGACCAGATACGCAGTATTTT	CASSLGGPDTQYF
-	TRBJ1-2	TRBV28	-	TGTGCCGTAGGGGAGGGTGGCTACACCTTC	CAVGEGGYTF
TRBD1	TRBJ2-2	TRBV29-1	-	TGCAGCGTTGGGACAGGGGGCACCGGGGAGCTGTTTTTT	CSVGTGGTGELFF
TRBD1	TRBJ1-5	TRBV24-1	-	TGTGCCACCAGTGAATGGGACAGATATCAGCCCCAGCATTTT	CATSEWDRYQPQHF
TRBD2	TRBJ2-7	TRBV2	few	TGTGCCAGCAGTTATAGCGGGGGTGGGTCCTACGAGCAGTACTTC	CASSYSGGGSYEQYF
TRBD1	TRBJ2-1	TRBV14	once	TGTGCCAGCAGCCAGACTAAAGGGGCAGGGGGCCCCACAGGGTACAATGAGCAGTTCTTC	CASSQTKGAGGPTGYNEQFF
-	TRBJ1-3	TRBV5-5	-	TGTGCCAGCAGCTTGGATACAGGGAAATTTGGAAACACCATATATTTT	CASSLDTGKFGNTIYF
-	TRBJ1-2	TRBV7-2	-	TGTGCCAGCAGCCTTACTTACAAGACAGAGAGCTATGGCTACACCTTC	CASSLTYKTESYGYTF
-	TRBJ1-3	TRBV19	-	TGTGCCAGTAGTATTGGGGCCCTCGGACGGAGCTCTGGAAACACCATATATTTT	CASSIGALGRSSGNTIYF
-	TRBJ1-5	TRBV6-6	-	TGTGCCAGCAGCCAATGGGGTAGCAATCAGCCCCAGCATTTT	CASSQWGSNQPQHF
TRBD1	TRBJ1-2	TRBV6-5	few	TGTGCCAGCAGAAGCGACAGGGCCCGTGGCTACACCTTC	CASRSDRARGYTF
TRBD2	TRBJ2-7	TRBV11-2	-	TGTGCCAGCAGCTTATCAACAATAAGCGGGGCTGAGCAGTACTTC	CASSLSTISGAEQYF
-	TRBJ1-5	TRBV20-1	-	TGCAGTGCTAGTTCGTCAGGACTGGGGAGCAATCAGCCCCAGCATTTT	CSASSSGLGSNQPQHF
-	TRBJ2-7	TRBV7-8	once	TGTGCCAGCAGCCCCGGTGGGCACGAGCAGTACTTC	CASSPGGHEQYF
TRBD2	TRBJ2-1	TRBV24-1	few	TGTGCCACCAGCGACGGAGGGGGCGGGAGGGATGAGCAGTTCTTC	CATSDGGGGRDEQFF
-	TRBJ1-4	TRBV7-9	-	TGTGCCAGCAGCTTAGTTGTCGGGGCAACTAATGAAAAACTGTTTTTT	CASSLVVGATNEKLFF
TRBD2	TRBJ2-2	TRBV11-3	-	TGTGCCAGCAGCCCGCGGACTAGCCCGAACACCGGGGAGCTGTTTTTT	CASSPRTSPNTGELFF
TRBD2	TRBJ2-1	TRBV20-1	-	TGCAGTGCTAGTGACCGGGGGGGAACCTACAATGAGCAGTTCTTC	CSASDRGGTYNEQFF
-	TRBJ1-3	TRBV9	-	TGTGCCAGCAGCGTAGAAGCCAGGGGCTCAGGAAACACCATATATTTT	CASSVEARGSGNTIYF
TRBD1	TRBJ1-5	TRBV5-6	-	TGTGCCAGCAGCTTGGGGTCCTCGACAGGGGTCATGAGGCCCCAGCATTTT	CASSLGSSTGVMRPQHF
-	TRBJ2-2	TRBV5-1	-	TGCGCCAGCAGGCTAGGGGGATATACCGGGGAGCTGTTTTTT	CASRLGGYTGELFF
TRBD2	TRBJ2-1	TRBV27	-	TGTGCCAGCAGTTCCATTAGCGGGAGTACCTACAATGAGCAGTTCTTC	CASSSISGSTYNEQFF
-	TRBJ1-2	TRBV5-1	-	TGCGCCAGCAGCTTGGATGGGGGCGAAGGCTATGGCTACACCTTC	CASSLDGGEGYGYTF
-	TRBJ1-1	TRBV6-2/TRBV6-3	-	TGTGCCAGCAGTTACGGGGGGCTTGGGAACACTGAAGCTTTCTTT	CASSYGGLGNTEAFF
-	TRBJ1-2	TRBV5-6	-	TGTGCCAGCAGGCCATTAGGCAATCCGGCTGTTCCCTACACCTTC	CASRPLGNPAVPYTF